This TCR beta chain was observed in a study of T cell responses to AZD1222 COVID-19 vaccine. Study-level points and caveats: Spike-specific TCR breadth and depth grew following two AZD1222 doses. Targeting of unmutated variant regions was reportedly seen in nearly half of spike-specific TCRs. In a largely white British group with more females than males, clonal diversity was possibly underestimated. Baseline testing showed seropositivity in only five to seven AZD1222 recipients.

Germline CDR1 and CDR2: MNHEY and SVGAGI. Deletions cut 0 bases from V and 7 bases from J, with 15 bases between. The CDR3 is made up of 15 amino acids. The table came from immunoSEQ multiplex PCR; TCRdb's copy has only in-frame clones and leaves some out. The repertoire holds fewer than 85,000 clones, with roughly 90% as singletons. Worth noting for this clone: Its antigen remains unknown.

The genes are TRBV6-5 and TRBJ2-5; a possible D gene is TRBD2 (6 bases). Specimen: peripheral blood, collected on day 0 of AZD1222 vaccination. This sequence originates from an adult in good health. The CDR3 here is CASSYSGTGRPTQYF. CDR3 DNA sequence: TGTGCCAGCAGTTACTCCGGGACTGGCCGCCCGACCCAGTACTTC.